The TCR beta chain described here comes from a study of blood T cell repertoires in COVID-19. TCRdb's copy holds only in-frame clones and misses some; the assay was immunoSEQ multiplex PCR. The sample includes about 120,000 clones, about nine tenths seen only once; the top ten take approximately 1.7%. The CDR3 has 15 amino acids. Trimming stripped 3 bases from V and 0 bases from J, with 9 bases between. Germline lookup yields CDR1 ENHRY and CDR2 SYGVKD. The TCR originated in a human donor with active COVID-19. The donor label of this sample is uncertain. Sequenced: peripheral blood. The J gene is TRBJ1-5, the V gene TRBV10-3; D may be TRBD1 (5 bases). The CDR3 protein is CAISDGQFSNQPQHF. The CDR3 DNA follows: TGTGCCATCAGTGATGGACAATTTAGCAATCAGCCCCAGCATTTT.